These 6 T cell receptor beta chains were all obtained from the same sample, sequenced in a study of blood T cells in healthy people across ages. A J-beta primer mix and a sample-barcoded 5' primer were used in a second PCR of roughly 6 to 11 cycles. TCRdb reprocessed the 5' RACE reads with MiXCR, giving one entry per CDR3 protein. The sample has just under 750,000 distinct CDR3 sequences, 22% seen once; the top ten hold around 21%. Sequencing used blood. All receptors derive from a man in his 70s in good health.

This chain uses TRBV5-1 with TRBJ2-5, with 7 bases that match TRBD2. This CDR3 has 18 amino acids. The V gene end was trimmed by 0 bases and the J gene end by 0 bases; junction bases not matched to a gene: 11. Germline CDR1 reads SGHRS; CDR2 reads YFSETQ. For the CDR3, the DNA is TGCGCCAGCAGCTTGGGGAGGGCTAGCGGACTATACCAAGAGACCCAGTACTTC. Protein: CASSLGRASGLYQETQYF.

The chain joins TRBV5-1 to TRBJ2-3, with D uncertain. V was cut by 1 base and J by 4 bases, with 7 bases left in between. CDR1 is SGHRS, CDR2 YFSETQ, per germline. CDR3 length equals 13 residues. The CDR3 is CASSLRVPDTQYF. The CDR3 nucleotides read TGCGCCAGCAGCTTGCGAGTGCCAGATACGCAGTATTTT.

The rearrangement uses TRBV3-1 and TRBJ2-5, with a possible D match to TRBD2 (6 bases). TRBJ2-1 matches the DNA end more closely, so the J call is doubtful. CDR3 length: 16 residues. Germline values: CDR1 LGHDT, CDR2 YNNKEL (reference sequence). CDR3 nucleotide sequence: TGTGCCAGCAGCCAAGATCTTAGCGGAGCTTACAATGAGCAGTTCTTC. Translating gives CASSQDLSGAYNEQFF.

As concerns this clonotype: A junction boundary mismatches the germline segment, possibly from a read error. The chain uses TRBV10-3 and TRBJ1-4; D gene unclear. From germline, CDR1 is ENHRY and CDR2 SYGVKD. The CDR3 covers 14 residues. The CDR3 DNA sequence: TGTGCCATCGGTGAAGGCAGGAATGGTGAAAAACTGTTTTTT. Translating it yields CAIGEGRNGEKLFF.

This clonotype turned up a few times. The V and J genes are TRBV24-1 and TRBJ2-3; D is ambiguous. The CDR3 totals 13 residues. Deletions cut 4 bases from V and 0 bases from J, with 4 bases between. CDR1 is KGHDR, CDR2 SFDVKD, per germline. This CDR3 is CATSDASTDTQYF. As DNA, the CDR3 is TGTGCCACCAGTGACGCTAGCACAGATACGCAGTATTTT.

This clonotype has at least ten counts. The genes are TRBV9 and TRBJ1-2, with D unclear. This CDR3 has 15 amino acids. V was cut by 4 bases and J by 4 bases, with 17 bases left in between. Germline V gene lookup returns CDR1 SGDLS and CDR2 YYNGEE. The CDR3 bases are TGTGCCAGCAGCCCGGACCGGACCGCCTTCTATGGCTACACCTTC. Translated, it gives CASSPDRTAFYGYTF. Complete variable domain (other parts from reference TRBV9 and TRBJ1-2): DSGVTQTPKHLITATGQRVTLRCSPRSGDLSVYWYQQSLDQGLQFLIQYYNGEERAKGNILERFSAQQFPDLHSELNLSSLELGDSALYFCASSPDRTAFYGYTFGSGTRLTVV.